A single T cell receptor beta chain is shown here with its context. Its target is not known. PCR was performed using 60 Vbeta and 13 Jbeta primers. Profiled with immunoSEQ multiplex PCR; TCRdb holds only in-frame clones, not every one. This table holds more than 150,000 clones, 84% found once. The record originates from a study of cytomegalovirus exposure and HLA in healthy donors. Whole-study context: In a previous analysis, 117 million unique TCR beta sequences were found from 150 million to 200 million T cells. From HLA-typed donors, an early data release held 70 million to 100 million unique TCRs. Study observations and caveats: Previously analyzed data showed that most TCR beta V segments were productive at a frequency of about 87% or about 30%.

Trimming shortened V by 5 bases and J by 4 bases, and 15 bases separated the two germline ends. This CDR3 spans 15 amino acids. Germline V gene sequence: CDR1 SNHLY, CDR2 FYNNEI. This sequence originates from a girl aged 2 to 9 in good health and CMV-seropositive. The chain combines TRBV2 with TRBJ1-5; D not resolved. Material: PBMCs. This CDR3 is CASSSDAPGNQPQHF. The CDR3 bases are TGTGCCAGCAGTTCAGACGCCCCCGGGAATCAGCCCCAGCATTTT.